This T cell receptor beta chain emerged from a study of T cell repertoires in cytomegalovirus infection. Study observations and caveats: Identification of carriers of CMV plus the relevant HLA was performed using cumulative public TCR beta family frequency.

Germline V gene sequence: CDR1 MNHEY, CDR2 SMNVEV (reference sequence). The CDR3 extends over 14 amino acids. V was clipped by 4 bases and J by 10 bases; unmatched bases: 10. As for this clonotype: Antigen specificity is unknown.

TCRdb re-analysed the reads in MiXCR, keeping a single row per CDR3 protein. The sample yields 550,000 to 700,000 distinct CDR3 sequences, around 40% seen once. The clonotype comes from a human donor in good health (CMV status not recorded). Some clones in this sample may be carry-over from other donors' samples. Sequencing used cultured PBMCs, obtained from culture after CMV antigen stimulation. The V gene is TRBV27, the J gene TRBJ2-1, with 7 bases matching TRBD1. CDR3 DNA sequence: TGTGCCAGCAGTTCCTTAGACAGGGATCGGGAGCAGTTCTTC. Translation: CASSSLDRDREQFF.